The rows below give T cell receptor beta chains drawn from one sample of a study of blood T cells in healthy people across ages. TCRdb re-analysed the 5' RACE reads in MiXCR, keeping a single row per CDR3 protein. The sample yields around 1,600,000 distinct CDR3 sequences, roughly 43% seen once. The source material was blood. All receptors derive from a woman aged 18-30 years in good health. CDR3s include the opening cysteine and the closing phenylalanine or tryptophan. A D gene is named only where the DNA matches it firmly. Size is omitted from some rows. Given values are once, few, many or a class for expanded clones.

clone_size	v_call	d_call	j_call	cdr3_nt	cdr3_aa
.	TRBV30	.	TRBJ2-1	TGTGCCTGGAGTGGGGTTCGAGCATCAGGGCAGTTCTTC	CAWSGVRASGQFF
many	TRBV29-1	.	TRBJ1-2	TGCAGCGTATTACCGCCTACAGCGTTTGGCTATGGCTACACCTTC	CSVLPPTAFGYGYTF
few	TRBV9	.	TRBJ2-1	TGTGCCAGCAGCTCACCTAACGATCACAATGAGCAGTTCTTC	CASSSPNDHNEQFF
.	TRBV6-1	TRBD2	TRBJ2-7	TGTGCCAGCAGTGGTCGCGGGAGGTCCTACGAGCAGTACTTC	CASSGRGRSYEQYF
.	TRBV12-3/TRBV12-4	.	TRBJ2-7	TGTGCCAGCAGCCCCCGGGAATCCTACAATGAGCAGTACTTC	CASSPRESYNEQYF
few	TRBV7-9	.	TRBJ2-6	TGTGCCAGCAGTCAAGGGGCCTGGGCCAACGTCCTGACTTTC	CASSQGAWANVLTF
few	TRBV7-9	TRBD2	TRBJ2-1	TGTGCCAGCAGCTTAGGAATTGGGACTAGTCCCTACAATGAGCAGTTCTTC	CASSLGIGTSPYNEQFF
.	TRBV7-2	.	TRBJ1-6	TGTGCCAGCAGTCGGGAAAATTCACCCTTCCACTTT	CASSRENSPFHF
.	TRBV7-9	.	TRBJ2-4	TGTGCCAGCAGCTCCCAAGGAGACATTCAGTACTTC	CASSSQGDIQYF
.	TRBV27	.	TRBJ2-7	TGTGCCAGCAGTTTAAATCCAGAGTCCCACTACGAGCAGTACTTC	CASSLNPESHYEQYF
.	TRBV7-2	.	TRBJ1-5	TGTGCCAGCAGCTTAGTAGCTGGTCGGGTTAGAGATCAGCCCCAGCATTTT	CASSLVAGRVRDQPQHF
few	TRBV15	.	TRBJ1-2	TGTGCCACCAATTCCGCGGTGAACTATGGCTACACCTTC	CATNSAVNYGYTF
.	TRBV28	.	TRBJ2-1	TGTGCCAGCAGTTTGCCCGAGGGGTCACGGGGCAATGAGCAGTTCTTC	CASSLPEGSRGNEQFF
.	TRBV28	.	TRBJ1-2	TGTGCCAGCAGTCCACGAGGGGCGGAAGGCTACACCTTC	CASSPRGAEGYTF
.	TRBV4-1	TRBD1	TRBJ1-5	TGCGCCAGCAGCCAATATGACAGGGGTGGTGATCAGCCCCAGCATTTT	CASSQYDRGGDQPQHF
.	TRBV20-1	.	TRBJ1-5	TGCAGTGCTAGAGTTGAAGGGAGGAATCAGCCCCAGCATTTT	CSARVEGRNQPQHF
.	TRBV20-1	.	TRBJ2-7	TGCAGTGCACCGGGATCACCGTCCTACGAGCAGTACTTC	CSAPGSPSYEQYF
once	TRBV4-3	.	TRBJ1-2	TGCGCCAGCAGCCACGCCGGGAGGCTCCGTGGTGGCTACACCTTC	CASSHAGRLRGGYTF
few	TRBV20-1	.	TRBJ1-6	TGCAGAATAAAAGTTGAAGGGAGCGAGACCCTCCACTTT	CRIKVEGSETLHF
.	TRBV7-2	.	TRBJ2-2	TGTGCCAGCAGCTTTATCACCACCGGGGAGCTGTTTTTT	CASSFITTGELFF
.	TRBV6-2/TRBV6-3	.	TRBJ2-5	TGTGCCAGCAGCCTGTTAATTCGTGAGCAGTACTTC	CASSLLIREQYF
.	TRBV7-2	TRBD1	TRBJ1-2	TGTGCCAGCAGACTCATCTTGGGGGACCGACAGGGTCGGTTTAGGGGCTACACCTTC	CASRLILGDRQGRFRGYTF
few	TRBV7-2	.	TRBJ2-5	TGTGCCAGCAGCTTAGCGTTTAGGCAGGAAGAGACCCAGTACTTC	CASSLAFRQEETQYF
.	TRBV7-9	.	TRBJ1-2	TGTGCCAGCAGCTTATTGGGGAGAGGATTCTATGGCTACACCTTC	CASSLLGRGFYGYTF
.	TRBV4-2	TRBD2	TRBJ2-7	TGTGCCAGCAGCCAAGATTCTGGAGCGGGGGGAGCATCCTACGAGCAGTACTTC	CASSQDSGAGGASYEQYF
.	TRBV4-3	TRBD1	TRBJ1-1	TGCGCCAGCAGCCGGCCTCAGGGGGCGAACACTGAAGCTTTCTTT	CASSRPQGANTEAFF
few	TRBV7-9	.	TRBJ1-2	TGTGCCAGCAGCGGTTCCTCGTTTCGGATAGGAGGCTACACCTTC	CASSGSSFRIGGYTF
.	TRBV6-6	TRBD2	TRBJ2-7	TGTGCTAGCAGTTACGGGCTAGCGGGAGCAGGAGGGAACGAGCAGTACTTC	CASSYGLAGAGGNEQYF
.	TRBV6-5	TRBD2	TRBJ2-1	TGTGCCAGCAGTTTCTTTTGGACTAGCGGGAGACACAATGAGCAGTTCTTC	CASSFFWTSGRHNEQFF
once	TRBV30	.	TRBJ1-1	TGTGCCTGGAGTGTACTAGGAGGGCCCGCAAGAACTGAAGCTTTCTTT	CAWSVLGGPARTEAFF
.	TRBV12-3/TRBV12-4	.	TRBJ1-2	TGTGCCAGCACTCCTAGGCTTGGTAACTATGGCTACACCTTC	CASTPRLGNYGYTF
many	TRBV6-4	.	TRBJ2-3	TGTGCCAGCAGTGACTCGGAGTCGGGGCCAGATACGCAGTATTTT	CASSDSESGPDTQYF
few	TRBV7-6	.	TRBJ2-3	TGTGCCAGCAGCGGCTTTGGGGAGGCAGATACGCAGTATTTT	CASSGFGEADTQYF
.	TRBV4-3	.	TRBJ2-7	TGCGCCAGCAGCCAAGGCCACGGGGGGCCCTACGAGCAGTACTTC	CASSQGHGGPYEQYF
.	TRBV12-3/TRBV12-4	.	TRBJ2-1	TGTGCCAGCAGTACCCAGGACATATACAATGAGCAGTTCTTC	CASSTQDIYNEQFF
many	TRBV7-2	.	TRBJ2-1	TGCGCCAGCAGCTTGTGGGGTTACAATGAGCAGTTCTTC	CASSLWGYNEQFF
.	TRBV6-5	TRBD1	TRBJ2-7	TGTGCCAGCAGTTATCAGGGGGCGATCTACAATGAGCAGTACTTC	CASSYQGAIYNEQYF
.	TRBV6-5	TRBD2	TRBJ2-5	TGTGCCAGCAGTTCAGGTGGGACGGGGGGAGAGACCCAGTACTTC	CASSSGGTGGETQYF
.	TRBV4-1	TRBD1	TRBJ2-3	TGCGCCAGCAGCCAACAGGACAGGGGTACAGATACGCAGTATTTT	CASSQQDRGTDTQYF
.	TRBV6-1	.	TRBJ1-1	TGTGCCAGCAGTGCCACAGGGTTAGGGCGGGACACTGAAGCTTTCTTT	CASSATGLGRDTEAFF
.	TRBV27	TRBD2	TRBJ2-1	TGTGCCAGCGGGAGCGGGAGAAAGTATGAGCAGTTCTTC	CASGSGRKYEQFF
.	TRBV7-3	TRBD2	TRBJ2-1	TGTGCCAGCAGCTTAAGTGGGGCTAGCGGGAGTTGGGAGCAGTTCTTC	CASSLSGASGSWEQFF
.	TRBV7-9	.	TRBJ2-3	TGTGCCAGCGGCTTAACGATCACGCAGTATTTT	CASGLTITQYF
many	TRBV5-1	.	TRBJ2-3	TGTGCCAGCAGCTTAAACACAGATACGCAGTATTTT	CASSLNTDTQYF
.	TRBV5-1	.	TRBJ2-7	TGCGCCAGCAGCTTGTTCGGACAGAAATACGAGCAGTACTTC	CASSLFGQKYEQYF
.	TRBV4-3	.	TRBJ1-2	TGCGCCAGCAGCCAAGACCAAATAGGCCTCTATGGCTACACCTTC	CASSQDQIGLYGYTF
few	TRBV7-8	TRBD2	TRBJ2-5	TGTGCCAGCAGCTTAAGGGCAGGGCCGGGTAGCGGGAGACGAGAGACCCAGTACTTC	CASSLRAGPGSGRRETQYF
.	TRBV7-2	.	TRBJ1-2	TGTGCCACAACCACATTCTATGGCTACACCTTC	CATTTFYGYTF
once	TRBV25-1	TRBD1	TRBJ1-5	TGTGCCAGCAGTAAAACAGGGGGAAGTCAGCCCCAGCATTTT	CASSKTGGSQPQHF
few	TRBV9	.	TRBJ2-3	TGTGCCAGCAGCGTAGCGTCCAGGGGTAGCACAGATACGCAGTATTTT	CASSVASRGSTDTQYF
.	TRBV4-3	TRBD1	TRBJ1-2	TGCGCCAGCAGCCAAGACCCCGGGACAGGGCGATGTGGCTACACCTTC	CASSQDPGTGRCGYTF
.	TRBV29-1	.	TRBJ1-1	TGCAGCGTTGCCCGAGTCTTGAACACTGAAGCTTTCTTT	CSVARVLNTEAFF
.	TRBV29-1	TRBD2	TRBJ2-3	TGCAGCGGTGGGACTAGCGGGTTTTCGGATACGCAGTATTTT	CSGGTSGFSDTQYF